One sample yielded the 9 T cell receptor beta chains listed below, sequenced in a study of long-term antiretroviral therapy in people with HIV. Assay version v3.0 of immunoSEQ was used, and it was run at survey level. Sequenced by immunoSEQ multiplex PCR; TCRdb stores in-frame clones only, minus some. The sample has tens of thousands of clones, roughly 96% seen once. This specimen was unsorted PBMCs, taken 5.3 years after starting antiretroviral therapy. The receptors originated from a man between 25 and 39 years old with HIV.

This chain links TRBV25-1 with TRBJ2-1; the match to TRBD2 covers 10 bases. V shed 3 bases and J 10 bases; nucleotides not matched to a gene: 6. The CDR3 loop spans 14 amino acids. In germline, CDR1 is MGHDK, CDR2 SYGVNS. The CDR3 here is CASSEPSGSEEQFF. The CDR3 DNA reads TGTGCCAGCAGTGAGCCTAGCGGGAGCGAGGAGCAGTTCTTC.

This clone was found a few times. The genes are TRBV11-1 and TRBJ2-2; 12 bases align to TRBD1. This CDR3 is 15 amino acids long. V trimming: 6 bases; J trimming: 7 bases; junction bases outside the gene matches: 6. Germline V gives CDR1 SGHAT, CDR2 FQDESV (reference sequence). The CDR3 region has the DNA TGTGCCAGCAGAACCGGGACAGGGGGCTTCGGGGAGCTGTTTTTT. It translates to CASRTGTGGFGELFF.

The CDR3 region has the DNA TGTGCCAGCAGTGGGGGAGGGGGCACTGAAGCTTTCTTT. It codes for CASSGGGGTEAFF. The V gene is TRBV28, the J gene TRBJ1-1; tentative D call: TRBD1 (6 bases). The length of the CDR3 is 13 residues. Per germline, CDR1 MDHEN and CDR2 SYDVKM. The V end was cut by 5 bases, the J end by 4 bases, with 11 bases between. Filled out from reference TRBV28 and TRBJ1-1, the complete variable domain reads DVKVTQSSRYLVKRTGEKVFLECVQDMDHENMFWYRQDPGLGLRLIYFSYDVKMKEKGDIPEGYSVSREKKERFSLILESASTNQTSMYLCASSGGGGTEAFFGQGTRLTVV.

This clone was found a few times. The chain employs TRBV30 and TRBJ1-2; D unclear. The ends were cut back, 1 base at V and 4 bases at J, with 13 bases in the middle. CDR1 and CDR2 from the germline V gene are GTSNPN and SVGIG (reference sequence). This CDR3 spans 14 amino acids. In DNA form, the CDR3 reads TGTGCCTGGAGTGATACAGTTCCGAGCTATGGCTACACCTTC. Amino acid sequence: CAWSDTVPSYGYTF.

The chain carries TRBV6-4 and TRBJ1-2; 7 bases line up with TRBD1. The CDR3 covers 14 residues. CDR1 and CDR2 from the germline V gene are MRHNA and SNTAGT. The ends lost 5 bases at V and 4 bases at J; junction bases unmatched: 7. The CDR3 DNA follows: TGTGCCAGCAGTACTTTGACAGGGTCCTATGGCTACACCTTC. Its protein product is CASSTLTGSYGYTF.

The rearrangement links TRBV9 to TRBJ2-7; TRBD2 is a possible D gene (6 bases). Trimming stripped 0 bases from V and 0 bases from J, with 13 bases between. The germline V gene encodes CDR1 SGDLS and CDR2 YYNGEE. The CDR3 has 16 residues. CDR3 sequence (DNA): TGTGCCAGCAGCGTAGCTGGGGGACTGAGCTCCTACGAGCAGTACTTC. It codes for CASSVAGGLSSYEQYF.

The CDR3 region is CASSGGTGRTTGELFF. In nucleotides, the CDR3 is TGTGCCAGCAGTGGGGGGACAGGGAGGACAACCGGGGAGCTGTTTTTT. This chain connects TRBV2 to TRBJ2-2; TRBD1 agrees at 9 bases. CDR1 and CDR2 from the germline V gene are SNHLY and FYNNEI. The CDR3 spans 16 residues. J lost 5 bases, V lost 4 bases, and 8 bases had no gene match.

This chain connects TRBV7-6 to TRBJ2-7; 12 nucleotides agree with TRBD2. This CDR3 is built from 16 residues. Germline-derived CDR1 and CDR2 are SGHVS and FNYEAQ. V lost 0 bases to trimming and J lost 1 base; unmatched junction nucleotides: 1. The CDR3 sequence is CASSLAGTSGSYEQYF. CDR3 nucleotides: TGTGCCAGCAGCTTAGCTGGGACTAGCGGGTCCTACGAGCAGTACTTC.

The table lists this clone with a count of one. The V call is TRBV28, the J call TRBJ1-1, with 7 positions matching TRBD1. This CDR3 comprises 14 residues. Germline loops: CDR1 MDHEN, CDR2 SYDVKM. With 2 bases clipped from V and 3 bases from J, the junction kept 3 bases outside the gene matches. For the CDR3, the DNA is TGTGCCAGCAGTTTACGACAGGGATACACTGAAGCTTTCTTT. Translated, it gives CASSLRQGYTEAFF.